The clone carrying this T cell receptor (beta chain) has at least ten counts. What it binds is unknown. Researchers took RNA transcripts and amplified TCR beta CDR3 regions from them. Amplification began with first-round RT-PCR using HTBI primers, then second-round multiplex PCR was performed. TCRdb passed the multiplex PCR reads through MiXCR, listing each CDR3 protein once. The table has about 400,000 distinct CDR3 sequences, 15% seen once. This specimen belongs to a study of Graves' ophthalmopathy and Graves' hyperthyroidism. Points from the study as a whole: In blood appeared most of the expanded thyroid clonotypes whose frequency exceeded 0.001.

Orbital computed tomography, thyroid ultrasound, TRAb, serum thyroxine and clinical symptoms formed the basis of diagnosis. This CDR3 region has 13 residues. The ends were cut back, 5 bases at V and 4 bases at J, with 11 bases in the middle. The V gene's germline CDR1 is SGHNT and CDR2 YENEEA. The genes are TRBV11-3 and TRBJ1-1, with D uncertain. The clonotype originates from a woman under 30 with stable Graves' hyperthyroidism. The sample comprised peripheral blood. CDR3 nucleotides: TGTGCCAGCAGCCTCCAGTGGGGCACTGAAGCTTTCTTT. Translating it yields CASSLQWGTEAFF. Supplemented by reference TRBV11-3 and TRBJ1-1, the full variable domain reads EAGVVQSPRYKIIEKKQPVAFWCNPISGHNTLYWYLQNLGQGPELLIRYENEEAVDDSQLPKDRFSAERLKGVDSTLKIQPAELGDSAVYLCASSLQWGTEAFFGQGTRLTVV.